These T cell receptor beta chains were read from a single sample in a study of vaccination effects on CD4 cells after COVID-19. These receptors have no identified antigens. Sequencing used immunoSEQ multiplex PCR; TCRdb keeps in-frame clones, though not all of them. The sample yields 30,000 to 45,000 clones, about 80% seen once. The sequenced sample was CD4+ T cells from PBMCs cultured with HCoV-NL63 spike peptides, obtained after COVID-19 vaccination. Source of these receptors: a human donor who received a COVID-19 vaccine. Some clones in this sample may be carry-over from other donors' samples. Both conserved end residues are part of each CDR3. The order of the fields is D gene, V gene, clone size, J gene, CDR3 protein, CDR3 DNA. The D gene is left open where the match is weak. Not all rows give a size; the values are once, few, many and, for expanded clones, a class.

d_call: .; v_call: TRBV28; clone_size: few; j_call: TRBJ2-6; cdr3_aa: CASSFSRAGANVLTF; cdr3_nt: TGTGCCAGCAGTTTTAGTAGGGCCGGGGCCAACGTCCTGACTTTC
d_call: .; v_call: TRBV24-1; clone_size: .; j_call: TRBJ2-1; cdr3_aa: CATSVSDSKQFF; cdr3_nt: TGTGCCACCAGTGTATCCGATTCCAAGCAGTTCTTC
d_call: .; v_call: TRBV6-5; clone_size: .; j_call: TRBJ2-3; cdr3_aa: CASSYSGQRADTQYF; cdr3_nt: TGTGCCAGCAGTTACTCGGGTCAGCGGGCAGATACGCAGTATTTT
d_call: .; v_call: TRBV5-1; clone_size: .; j_call: TRBJ1-1; cdr3_aa: CASSLTGSEAFF; cdr3_nt: TGCGCCAGCAGCTTGACTGGGAGTGAAGCTTTCTTT
d_call: TRBD1; v_call: TRBV6-5; clone_size: .; j_call: TRBJ1-4; cdr3_aa: CASSYGRGVTNEKLFF; cdr3_nt: TGTGCCAGCAGTTACGGCAGGGGGGTGACTAATGAAAAACTGTTTTTT
d_call: .; v_call: TRBV20-1; clone_size: few; j_call: TRBJ2-1; cdr3_aa: CSASFRGEQFF; cdr3_nt: TGCAGTGCTAGTTTCAGGGGTGAGCAGTTCTTC
d_call: .; v_call: TRBV5-6; clone_size: .; j_call: TRBJ1-6; cdr3_aa: CASSLVQIDNSPLHF; cdr3_nt: TGTGCCAGCAGCTTGGTTCAGATCGATAATTCACCCCTCCACTTT
d_call: .; v_call: TRBV6-6; clone_size: .; j_call: TRBJ1-1; cdr3_aa: CASRQPASNTEAFF; cdr3_nt: TGTGCCAGCAGACAGCCTGCCTCGAACACTGAAGCTTTCTTT
d_call: .; v_call: TRBV19; clone_size: few; j_call: TRBJ1-6; cdr3_aa: CASSIGNREGSPLHF; cdr3_nt: TGTGCCAGTAGTATAGGGAACAGGGAAGGTTCACCCCTCCACTTT
d_call: TRBD1; v_call: TRBV15; clone_size: .; j_call: TRBJ1-3; cdr3_aa: CATSTDRDRGSGNTIYF; cdr3_nt: TGTGCCACCAGCACCGACCGGGACAGAGGCTCTGGAAACACCATATATTTT
d_call: TRBD1; v_call: TRBV19; clone_size: .; j_call: TRBJ2-2; cdr3_aa: CASSRTGGLANTGELFF; cdr3_nt: TGTGCCAGTAGTCGGACAGGGGGCCTCGCGAACACCGGGGAGCTGTTTTTT
d_call: .; v_call: TRBV6-6; clone_size: .; j_call: TRBJ1-5; cdr3_aa: CASRTGGEDQPQHF; cdr3_nt: TGTGCCAGCAGAACCGGGGGGGAAGATCAGCCCCAGCATTTT
d_call: .; v_call: TRBV4-3; clone_size: .; j_call: TRBJ2-2; cdr3_aa: CASSPQRATGELFF; cdr3_nt: TGCGCCAGCAGCCCACAAAGGGCTACGGGGGAGCTGTTTTTT
d_call: .; v_call: TRBV6-2/TRBV6-3; clone_size: .; j_call: TRBJ2-5; cdr3_aa: CASSFTPGTVQETQYF; cdr3_nt: TGTGCCAGCAGTTTCACCCCCGGGACTGTCCAAGAGACCCAGTACTTC
d_call: TRBD1; v_call: TRBV7-8; clone_size: .; j_call: TRBJ1-5; cdr3_aa: CASSFYRGSGGTQPQHF; cdr3_nt: TGTGCCAGCAGCTTTTACAGGGGGAGCGGGGGAACGCAGCCCCAGCATTTT
d_call: TRBD1; v_call: TRBV14; clone_size: .; j_call: TRBJ1-2; cdr3_aa: CASSQQTGGVNGYTF; cdr3_nt: TGTGCCAGCAGCCAACAAACAGGGGGTGTTAATGGCTACACCTTC
d_call: .; v_call: TRBV2; clone_size: .; j_call: TRBJ1-5; cdr3_aa: CASSPVGGRSNQPQHF; cdr3_nt: TGTGCCAGCAGTCCCGTCGGGGGACGCAGCAATCAGCCCCAGCATTTT
d_call: TRBD1; v_call: TRBV27; clone_size: .; j_call: TRBJ2-1; cdr3_aa: CASRQGFPYNEQFF; cdr3_nt: TGTGCCAGCAGACAGGGGTTTCCCTACAATGAGCAGTTCTTC
d_call: .; v_call: TRBV6-1; clone_size: .; j_call: TRBJ2-5; cdr3_aa: CASSEAWVGLGETQYF; cdr3_nt: TGTGCCAGCAGTGAAGCTTGGGTGGGGCTTGGGGAGACCCAGTACTTC
d_call: .; v_call: TRBV28; clone_size: .; j_call: TRBJ2-2; cdr3_aa: CASSPSFRELFF; cdr3_nt: TGTGCCAGCAGTCCATCGTTCCGGGAGCTGTTTTTT
d_call: .; v_call: TRBV21-1; clone_size: .; j_call: TRBJ1-5; cdr3_aa: CASSRKREWTGVGQPQHF; cdr3_nt: TGTGCCAGCAGCCGCAAAAGAGAGTGGACAGGGGTGGGTCAGCCCCAGCATTTT
d_call: TRBD2; v_call: TRBV24-1; clone_size: .; j_call: TRBJ2-2; cdr3_aa: CATSDIGTGGTNTGELFF; cdr3_nt: TGTGCCACCAGTGATATCGGCACGGGAGGAACGAACACCGGGGAGCTGTTTTTT
d_call: .; v_call: TRBV7-2; clone_size: .; j_call: TRBJ2-3; cdr3_aa: CASTATGANLWDTQYF; cdr3_nt: TGTGCCAGCACCGCGACAGGTGCCAACCTCTGGGATACGCAGTATTTT
d_call: .; v_call: TRBV18; clone_size: few; j_call: TRBJ2-3; cdr3_aa: CASSLRGDFTDTQYF; cdr3_nt: TGTGCCAGCTCCCTTCGCGGGGACTTCACAGATACGCAGTATTTT
d_call: TRBD2; v_call: TRBV2; clone_size: once; j_call: TRBJ2-3; cdr3_aa: CASFRRGVSDTQYF; cdr3_nt: TGTGCCAGCTTTAGGCGGGGGGTCTCAGATACGCAGTATTTT
d_call: TRBD1; v_call: TRBV18; clone_size: .; j_call: TRBJ2-5; cdr3_aa: CASSRLKDREETQYF; cdr3_nt: TGTGCCAGCTCGCGTCTCAAGGACAGGGAAGAGACCCAGTACTTC
d_call: .; v_call: TRBV7-3; clone_size: few; j_call: TRBJ2-5; cdr3_aa: CASSLGPGRETQYF; cdr3_nt: TGTGCCAGCAGTCTAGGGCCGGGGCGAGAGACCCAGTACTTC
d_call: TRBD1; v_call: TRBV6-1; clone_size: .; j_call: TRBJ1-4; cdr3_aa: CASSVSPGQGSSEKLFF; cdr3_nt: TGTGCCAGCAGTGTATCCCCGGGACAGGGAAGTAGCGAAAAACTGTTTTTT
d_call: TRBD1; v_call: TRBV2; clone_size: .; j_call: TRBJ2-5; cdr3_aa: CASKGQGIQETQYF; cdr3_nt: TGTGCCAGCAAGGGACAGGGGATCCAGGAGACCCAGTACTTC
d_call: .; v_call: TRBV2; clone_size: .; j_call: TRBJ2-1; cdr3_aa: CASRDGTYYNEQFF; cdr3_nt: TGTGCCAGCCGAGACGGGACCTACTACAATGAGCAGTTCTTC
d_call: .; v_call: TRBV7-3; clone_size: once; j_call: TRBJ2-1; cdr3_aa: CASSSLLGRMNNEQFF; cdr3_nt: TGTGCCAGCAGCTCTCTACTGGGGCGGATGAACAATGAGCAGTTCTTC
d_call: .; v_call: TRBV7-2; clone_size: medium-sized; j_call: TRBJ2-3; cdr3_aa: CASSPDYLRTDTQYF; cdr3_nt: TGTGCCAGCAGCCCAGACTACCTTCGCACAGATACGCAGTATTTT
d_call: .; v_call: TRBV28; clone_size: few; j_call: TRBJ1-5; cdr3_aa: CATLQGGQPQHF; cdr3_nt: TGTGCCACCCTACAGGGAGGTCAGCCCCAGCATTTT
d_call: TRBD1; v_call: TRBV5-4; clone_size: .; j_call: TRBJ1-1; cdr3_aa: CASGQTGANEAFF; cdr3_nt: TGTGCCAGCGGCCAGACAGGGGCAAATGAAGCTTTCTTT
d_call: .; v_call: TRBV3-1/TRBV3-2; clone_size: .; j_call: TRBJ1-1; cdr3_aa: CASSFLLGFEAFF; cdr3_nt: TGTGCCAGCAGCTTCCTTCTTGGCTTTGAAGCTTTCTTT
d_call: .; v_call: TRBV5-6; clone_size: .; j_call: TRBJ1-6; cdr3_aa: CASSLRGAIHNSPLHF; cdr3_nt: TGTGCCAGCAGCTTGCGGGGGGCTATCCATAATTCACCCCTCCACTTT
d_call: .; v_call: TRBV19; clone_size: .; j_call: TRBJ1-2; cdr3_aa: CASSIEGYRQRGYTF; cdr3_nt: TGTGCCAGTAGTATCGAAGGGTACCGCCAGCGGGGCTACACCTTC
d_call: .; v_call: TRBV6-6; clone_size: .; j_call: TRBJ2-5; cdr3_aa: CATQGPFGETQYF; cdr3_nt: TGTGCCACCCAGGGGCCATTCGGAGAGACCCAGTACTTC
d_call: .; v_call: TRBV5-1; clone_size: .; j_call: TRBJ1-3; cdr3_aa: CASTDQGLAGNTIYF; cdr3_nt: TGCGCCAGCACCGACCAGGGTCTTGCTGGAAACACCATATATTTT
d_call: TRBD2; v_call: TRBV11-3; clone_size: .; j_call: TRBJ2-1; cdr3_aa: CASSRLAGGRYNEQFF; cdr3_nt: TGTGCCAGCAGCAGACTAGCGGGGGGGCGTTACAATGAGCAGTTCTTC
d_call: .; v_call: TRBV10-1; clone_size: .; j_call: TRBJ2-3; cdr3_aa: CARAFQAPATDTQYF; cdr3_nt: TGCGCCAGAGCCTTTCAGGCCCCGGCCACAGATACGCAGTATTTT
d_call: .; v_call: TRBV24-1; clone_size: .; j_call: TRBJ2-1; cdr3_aa: CASAGRVRNSYNEQFF; cdr3_nt: TGTGCCTCAGCTGGAAGAGTGCGGAACTCCTACAATGAGCAGTTCTTC
d_call: .; v_call: TRBV18; clone_size: .; j_call: TRBJ2-5; cdr3_aa: CASSPPSKTQYF; cdr3_nt: TGTGCCAGCTCACCACCGTCAAAGACCCAGTACTTC
d_call: .; v_call: TRBV5-8; clone_size: .; j_call: TRBJ1-2; cdr3_aa: CASSPTGQKGYTF; cdr3_nt: TGTGCCAGCAGCCCGACAGGCCAGAAGGGCTACACCTTC
d_call: .; v_call: TRBV5-4; clone_size: .; j_call: TRBJ1-1; cdr3_aa: CASSFLGRNTEAFF; cdr3_nt: TGTGCCAGCAGCTTTCTCGGGAGGAACACTGAAGCTTTCTTT
d_call: TRBD2; v_call: TRBV9; clone_size: .; j_call: TRBJ2-1; cdr3_aa: CASSVATAGLWQFF; cdr3_nt: TGTGCCAGCAGCGTAGCAACAGCGGGGCTGTGGCAGTTCTTC
d_call: .; v_call: TRBV18; clone_size: few; j_call: TRBJ2-1; cdr3_aa: CASSPLLTVQSNEQFF; cdr3_nt: TGTGCCAGCTCACCGCTATTGACAGTCCAGTCCAATGAGCAGTTCTTC